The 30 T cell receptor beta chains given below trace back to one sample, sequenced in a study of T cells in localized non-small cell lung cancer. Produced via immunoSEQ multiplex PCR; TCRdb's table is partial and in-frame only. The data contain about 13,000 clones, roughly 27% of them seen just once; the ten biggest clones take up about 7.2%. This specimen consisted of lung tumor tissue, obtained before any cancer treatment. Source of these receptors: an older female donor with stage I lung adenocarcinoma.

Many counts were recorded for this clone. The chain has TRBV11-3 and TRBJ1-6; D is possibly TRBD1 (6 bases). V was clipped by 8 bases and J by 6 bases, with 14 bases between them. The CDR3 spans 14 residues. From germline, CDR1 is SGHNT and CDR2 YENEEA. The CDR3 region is CASSTGAGNSPLHF. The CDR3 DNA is TGTGCCAGCTCGACGGGGGCTGGTAATTCACCCCTCCACTTT. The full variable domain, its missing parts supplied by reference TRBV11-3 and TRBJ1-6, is EAGVVQSPRYKIIEKKQPVAFWCNPISGHNTLYWYLQNLGQGPELLIRYENEEAVDDSQLPKDRFSAERLKGVDSTLKIQPAELGDSAVYLCASSTGAGNSPLHFGNGTRLTVT.

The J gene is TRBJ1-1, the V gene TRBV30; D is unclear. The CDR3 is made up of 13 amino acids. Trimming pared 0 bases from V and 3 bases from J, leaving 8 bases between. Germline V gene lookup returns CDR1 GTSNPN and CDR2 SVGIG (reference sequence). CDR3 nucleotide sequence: TGTGCCTGGAGTGTAGACCGCCACACTGAAGCTTTCTTT. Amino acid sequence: CAWSVDRHTEAFF.

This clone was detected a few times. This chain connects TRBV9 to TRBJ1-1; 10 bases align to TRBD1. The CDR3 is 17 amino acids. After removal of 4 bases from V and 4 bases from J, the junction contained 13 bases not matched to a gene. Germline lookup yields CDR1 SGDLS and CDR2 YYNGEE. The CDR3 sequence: CASSFSGTGAALTEAFF. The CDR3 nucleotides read TGTGCCAGCAGCTTTAGTGGGACAGGGGCCGCCCTCACTGAAGCTTTCTTT.

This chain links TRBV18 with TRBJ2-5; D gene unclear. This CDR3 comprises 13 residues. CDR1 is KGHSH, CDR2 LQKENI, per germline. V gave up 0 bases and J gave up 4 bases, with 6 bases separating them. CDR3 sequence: CASSPPGSETQYF. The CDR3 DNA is TGTGCCAGCTCACCACCGGGGTCAGAGACCCAGTACTTC.

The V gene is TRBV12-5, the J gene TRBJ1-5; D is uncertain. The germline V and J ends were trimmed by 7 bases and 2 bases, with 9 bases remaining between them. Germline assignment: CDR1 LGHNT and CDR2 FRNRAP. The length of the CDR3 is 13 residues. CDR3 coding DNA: TGTGCTAGTGCCTTACAAGGCAATCAGCCCCAGCATTTT. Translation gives CASALQGNQPQHF.

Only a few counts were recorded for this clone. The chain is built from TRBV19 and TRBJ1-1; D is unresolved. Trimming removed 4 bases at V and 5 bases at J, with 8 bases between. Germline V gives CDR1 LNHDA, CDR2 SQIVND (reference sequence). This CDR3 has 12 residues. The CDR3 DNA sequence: TGTGCCAGTAGTACGGCCAGGACTGAAGCTTTCTTT. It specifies CASSTARTEAFF.

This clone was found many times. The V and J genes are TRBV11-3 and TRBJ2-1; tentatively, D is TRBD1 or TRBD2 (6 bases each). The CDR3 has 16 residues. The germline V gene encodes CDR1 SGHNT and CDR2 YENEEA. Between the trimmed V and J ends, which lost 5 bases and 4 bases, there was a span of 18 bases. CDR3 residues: CASSPSVGGSYNEQFF. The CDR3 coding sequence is TGTGCCAGCAGCCCGTCGGTGGGGGGCTCTTACAATGAGCAGTTCTTC. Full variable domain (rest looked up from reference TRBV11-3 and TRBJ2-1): EAGVVQSPRYKIIEKKQPVAFWCNPISGHNTLYWYLQNLGQGPELLIRYENEEAVDDSQLPKDRFSAERLKGVDSTLKIQPAELGDSAVYLCASSPSVGGSYNEQFFGPGTRLTVL.

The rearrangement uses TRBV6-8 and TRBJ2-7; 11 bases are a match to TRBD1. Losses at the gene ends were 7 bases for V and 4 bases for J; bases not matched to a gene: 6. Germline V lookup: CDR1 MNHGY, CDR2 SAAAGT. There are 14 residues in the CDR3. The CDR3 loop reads CASIRTGGTYEQYF. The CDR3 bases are TGTGCCAGCATAAGGACAGGGGGCACGTACGAGCAGTACTTC.

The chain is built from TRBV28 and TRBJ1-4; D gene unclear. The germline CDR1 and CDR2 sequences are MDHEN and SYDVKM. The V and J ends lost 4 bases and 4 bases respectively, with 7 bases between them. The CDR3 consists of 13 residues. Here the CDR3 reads CASSSVFNEKLFF. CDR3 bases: TGTGCCAGCAGTTCCGTATTTAATGAAAAACTGTTTTTT.

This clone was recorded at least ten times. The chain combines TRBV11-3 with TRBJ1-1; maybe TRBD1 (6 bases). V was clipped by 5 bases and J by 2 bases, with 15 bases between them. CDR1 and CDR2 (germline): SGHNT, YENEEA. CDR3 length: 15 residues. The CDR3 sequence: CASSKGGLRNTEAFF. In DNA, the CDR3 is TGTGCCAGCAGCAAGGGGGGACTGCGTAACACTGAAGCTTTCTTT.

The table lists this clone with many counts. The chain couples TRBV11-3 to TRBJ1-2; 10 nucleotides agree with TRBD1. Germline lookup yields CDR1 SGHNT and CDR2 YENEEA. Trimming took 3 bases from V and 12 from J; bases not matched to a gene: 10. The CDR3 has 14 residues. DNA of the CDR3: TGTGCCAGCAGCTTGGCCGGACAGGGGGTGGCTCACACCTTC. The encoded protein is CASSLAGQGVAHTF.

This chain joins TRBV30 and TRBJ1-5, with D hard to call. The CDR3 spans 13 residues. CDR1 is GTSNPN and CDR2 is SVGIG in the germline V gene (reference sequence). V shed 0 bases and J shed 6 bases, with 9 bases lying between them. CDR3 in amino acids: CAWSVEGLQPQHF. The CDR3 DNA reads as TGTGCCTGGAGTGTAGAGGGTCTTCAGCCCCAGCATTTT.

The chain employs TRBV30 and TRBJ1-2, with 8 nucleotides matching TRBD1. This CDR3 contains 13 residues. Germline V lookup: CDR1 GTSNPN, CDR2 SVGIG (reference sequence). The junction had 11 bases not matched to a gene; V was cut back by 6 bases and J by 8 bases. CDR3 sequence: CACGRGQGKGYTF. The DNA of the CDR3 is TGTGCCTGCGGGCGTGGACAGGGCAAAGGCTACACCTTC.

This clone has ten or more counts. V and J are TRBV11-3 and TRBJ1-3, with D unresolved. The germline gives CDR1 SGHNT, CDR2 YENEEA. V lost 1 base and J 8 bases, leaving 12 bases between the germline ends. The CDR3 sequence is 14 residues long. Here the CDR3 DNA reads TGTGCCAGCAGCTTAGGAGAGTTTTTAGACACCATATATTTT. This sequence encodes CASSLGEFLDTIYF.

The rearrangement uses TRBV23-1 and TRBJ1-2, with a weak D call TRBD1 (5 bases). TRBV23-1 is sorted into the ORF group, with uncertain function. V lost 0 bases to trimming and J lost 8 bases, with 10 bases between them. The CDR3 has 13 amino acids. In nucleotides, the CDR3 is TGCGCCAGCAGTCAATCGAGGGGAGGAGGCTACACCTTC. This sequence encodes CASSQSRGGGYTF.

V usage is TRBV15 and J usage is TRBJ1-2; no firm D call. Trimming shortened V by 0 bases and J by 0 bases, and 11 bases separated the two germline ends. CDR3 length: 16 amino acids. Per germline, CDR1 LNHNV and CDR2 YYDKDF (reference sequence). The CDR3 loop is CATSRDLGETNYGYTF. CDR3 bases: TGTGCCACCAGCAGAGATCTGGGAGAAACTAACTATGGCTACACCTTC.

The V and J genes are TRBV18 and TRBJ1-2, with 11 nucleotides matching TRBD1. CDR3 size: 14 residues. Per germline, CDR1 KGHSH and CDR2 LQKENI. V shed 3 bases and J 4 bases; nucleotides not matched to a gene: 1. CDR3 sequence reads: CASSPDRGPYGYTF. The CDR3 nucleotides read TGTGCCAGCTCACCGGACAGGGGGCCCTATGGCTACACCTTC.

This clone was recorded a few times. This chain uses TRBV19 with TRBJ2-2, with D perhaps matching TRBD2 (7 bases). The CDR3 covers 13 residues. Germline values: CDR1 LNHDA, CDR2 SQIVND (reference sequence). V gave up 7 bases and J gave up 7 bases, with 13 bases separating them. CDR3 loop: CASKGGTIGELFF. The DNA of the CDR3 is TGTGCCAGTAAGGGGGGGACAATCGGGGAGCTGTTTTTT.

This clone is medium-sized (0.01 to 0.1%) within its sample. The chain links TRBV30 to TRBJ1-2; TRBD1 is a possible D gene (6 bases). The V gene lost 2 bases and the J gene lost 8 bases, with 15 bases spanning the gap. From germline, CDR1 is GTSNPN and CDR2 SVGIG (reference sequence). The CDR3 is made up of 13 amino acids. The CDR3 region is CAWSQSGEAGYTF. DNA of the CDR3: TGTGCCTGGAGTCAATCAGGGGAAGCGGGCTACACCTTC.

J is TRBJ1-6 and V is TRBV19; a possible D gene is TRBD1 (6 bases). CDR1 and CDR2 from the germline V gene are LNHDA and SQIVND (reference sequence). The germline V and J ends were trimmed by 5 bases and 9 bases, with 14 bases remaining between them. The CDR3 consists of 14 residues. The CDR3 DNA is TGTGCCAGTAGTTCGTCGACAGGTAGTTCACCCCTCCACTTT. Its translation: CASSSSTGSSPLHF.

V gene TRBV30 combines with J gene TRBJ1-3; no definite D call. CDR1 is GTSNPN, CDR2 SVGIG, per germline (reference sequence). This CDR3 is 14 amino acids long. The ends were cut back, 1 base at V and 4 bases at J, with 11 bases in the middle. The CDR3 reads CAWSEGSGGNTIYF. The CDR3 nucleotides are TGTGCCTGGAGTGAGGGTAGTGGCGGAAACACCATATATTTT.

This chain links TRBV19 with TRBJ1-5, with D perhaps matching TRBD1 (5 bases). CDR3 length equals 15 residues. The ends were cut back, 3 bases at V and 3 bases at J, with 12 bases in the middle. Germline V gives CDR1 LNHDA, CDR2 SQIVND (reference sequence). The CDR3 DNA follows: TGTGCCAGTAGTATCCCGGGACGGAACAATCAGCCCCAGCATTTT. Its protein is CASSIPGRNNQPQHF.

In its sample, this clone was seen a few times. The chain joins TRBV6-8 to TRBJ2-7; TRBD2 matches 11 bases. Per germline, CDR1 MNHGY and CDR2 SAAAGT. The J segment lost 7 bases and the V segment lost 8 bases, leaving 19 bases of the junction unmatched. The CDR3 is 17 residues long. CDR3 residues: CASRWYRGSLAGGEQYF. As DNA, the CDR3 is TGTGCCAGCCGGTGGTACAGGGGGTCTCTAGCGGGAGGAGAGCAGTACTTC.

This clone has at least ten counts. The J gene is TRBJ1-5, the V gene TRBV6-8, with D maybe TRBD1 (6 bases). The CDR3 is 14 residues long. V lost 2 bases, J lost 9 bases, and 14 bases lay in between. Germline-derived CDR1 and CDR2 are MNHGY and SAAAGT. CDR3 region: CASSYGGAGAPQHF. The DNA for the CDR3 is TGTGCCAGCAGTTACGGGGGGGCAGGGGCGCCCCAGCATTTT.

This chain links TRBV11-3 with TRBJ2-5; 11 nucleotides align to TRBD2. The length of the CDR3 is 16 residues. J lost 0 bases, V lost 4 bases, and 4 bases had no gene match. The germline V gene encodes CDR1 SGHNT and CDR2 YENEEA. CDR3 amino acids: CASSWGLAEYQETQYF. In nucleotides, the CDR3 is TGTGCCAGCAGCTGGGGACTAGCGGAGTACCAAGAGACCCAGTACTTC.

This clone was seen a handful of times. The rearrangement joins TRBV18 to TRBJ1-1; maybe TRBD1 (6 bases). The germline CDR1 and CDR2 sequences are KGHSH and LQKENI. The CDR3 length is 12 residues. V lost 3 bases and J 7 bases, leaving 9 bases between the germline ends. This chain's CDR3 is CASSPEQGEAFF. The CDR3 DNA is TGTGCCAGCTCACCCGAACAGGGTGAAGCTTTCTTT.

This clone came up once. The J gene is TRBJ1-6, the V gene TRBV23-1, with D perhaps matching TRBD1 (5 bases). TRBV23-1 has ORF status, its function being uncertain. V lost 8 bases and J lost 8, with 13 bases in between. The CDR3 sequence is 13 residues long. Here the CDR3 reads CASWGGWDSPLHF. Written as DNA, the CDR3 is TGCGCCAGCTGGGGGGGATGGGATTCACCCCTCCACTTT.

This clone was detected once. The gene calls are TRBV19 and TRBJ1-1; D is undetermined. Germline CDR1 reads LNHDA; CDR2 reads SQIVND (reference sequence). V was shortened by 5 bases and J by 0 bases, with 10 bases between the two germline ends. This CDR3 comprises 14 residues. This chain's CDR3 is CASSPRGVNTEAFF. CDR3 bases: TGTGCCAGTAGTCCCCGAGGAGTGAACACTGAAGCTTTCTTT.

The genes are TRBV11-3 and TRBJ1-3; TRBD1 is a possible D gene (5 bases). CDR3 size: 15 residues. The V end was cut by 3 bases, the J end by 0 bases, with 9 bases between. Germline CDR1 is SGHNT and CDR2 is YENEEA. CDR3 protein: CASSLGPDSGNTIYF. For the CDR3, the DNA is TGTGCCAGCAGCTTGGGGCCCGACTCTGGAAACACCATATATTTT.

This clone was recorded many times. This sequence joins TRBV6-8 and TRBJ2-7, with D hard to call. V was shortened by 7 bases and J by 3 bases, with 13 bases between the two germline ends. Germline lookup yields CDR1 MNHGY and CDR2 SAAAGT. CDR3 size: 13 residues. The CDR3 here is CASKAQILYEQYF. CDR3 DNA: TGTGCCAGCAAAGCACAGATCCTCTACGAGCAGTACTTC.